Shown below are 23 T cell receptor beta chains from a single sample sequenced in a study of T cell responses to AZD1222 COVID-19 vaccine. Measured with immunoSEQ multiplex PCR; TCRdb has only the in-frame clones, and not every one. The table has under 200,000 clones, about 90% seen once. The source material was peripheral blood, sampled on day 0 of AZD1222 vaccination. Every receptor here comes from an adult in good health.

This clone was recorded only once. The V call is TRBV9, the J call TRBJ1-1; the D is unclear. The CDR3 loop spans 16 amino acids. The germline gives CDR1 SGDLS, CDR2 YYNGEE. V gave up 0 bases and J gave up 0 bases, with 12 bases separating them. CDR3 in DNA: TGTGCCAGCAGCGTAGATGGCGGGCTCATGAACACTGAAGCTTTCTTT. Protein sequence: CASSVDGGLMNTEAFF.

The V and J genes are TRBV15 and TRBJ1-4, with 9 bases lining up with TRBD1. The CDR3 runs 17 residues. Germline lookup yields CDR1 LNHNV and CDR2 YYDKDF (reference sequence). J was trimmed by 3 bases and V by 1 base; bases with no gene match: 6. The CDR3 here is CATSRVQGARANEKLFF. Written as DNA, the CDR3 is TGTGCCACCAGCAGAGTACAGGGGGCGCGTGCTAATGAAAAACTGTTTTTT. The full variable domain, with the rest looked up from reference TRBV15 and TRBJ1-4, is DAMVIQNPRYQVTQFGKPVTLSCSQTLNHNVMYWYQQKSSQAPKLLFHYYDKDFNNEADTPDNFQSRRPNTSFCFLDIRSPGLGDTAMYLCATSRVQGARANEKLFFGSGTQLSVL.

The rearrangement links TRBV19 to TRBJ1-5; TRBD1 matches at 11 bases. The CDR3 loop spans 17 amino acids. The ends lost 6 bases at V and 0 bases at J; junction bases unmatched: 7. Looked up from germline, CDR1 is LNHDA and CDR2 is SQIVND (reference sequence). CDR3 DNA: TGTGCCAGTAGACCCGGACAGGGGGCGAATAGCAATCAGCCCCAGCATTTT. Its translation: CASRPGQGANSNQPQHF. Combining the CDR3 with reference TRBV19 and TRBJ1-5 gives the whole variable domain DGGITQSPKYLFRKEGQNVTLSCEQNLNHDAMYWYRQDPGQGLRLIYYSQIVNDFQKGDIAEGYSVSREKKESFPLTVTSAQKNPTAFYLCASRPGQGANSNQPQHFGDGTRLSIL.

This chain links TRBV6-5 with TRBJ2-7; D unclear. CDR3 length: 13 residues. The V end was cut by 2 bases, the J end by 3 bases, with 8 bases between. From germline, CDR1 is MNHEY and CDR2 SVGAGI. CDR3 DNA: TGTGCCAGCAGTTACCTGTGGGGCTACGAGCAGTACTTC. It codes for CASSYLWGYEQYF.

The CDR3 is CSVGTAANPGAFF. The CDR3, as DNA: TGCAGCGTTGGAACAGCAGCTAACCCTGGGGCTTTCTTT. The chain couples TRBV29-1 to TRBJ1-1; D call uncertain. Germline V gene sequence: CDR1 SQVTM, CDR2 ANQGSEA. Deletions cut 4 bases from V and 11 bases from J, with 20 bases between. This CDR3 has 13 amino acids.

This rearrangement joins TRBV5-6 to TRBJ2-7, with TRBD1 matching 8 bases. Germline values: CDR1 SGHDT, CDR2 YYEEEE. V lost 4 bases and J lost 4; bases outside the gene matches: 7. This CDR3 is 14 amino acids long. Here the CDR3 reads CASSRTGTRYEQYF. The CDR3 DNA is TGTGCCAGCAGCCGGACAGGGACAAGGTACGAGCAGTACTTC.

The rearrangement joins TRBV16 to TRBJ1-3, with D unclear. The CDR3 totals 13 residues. V was trimmed by 4 bases and J by 0 bases, leaving 4 bases between them. Germline CDR1 and CDR2: KGHSY and FQNENV. This chain's CDR3 is CASSRNSGNTIYF. CDR3 nucleotides: TGTGCCAGCAGCCGAAACTCTGGAAACACCATATATTTT. The variable domain in full, with the rest retrieved from reference TRBV16 and TRBJ1-3, is GEEVAQTPKHLVRGEGQKAKLYCAPIKGHSYVFWYQQVLKNEFKFLISFQNENVFDETGMPKERFSAKCLPNSPCSLEIQATKLEDSAVYFCASSRNSGNTIYFGEGSWLTVV.

V gene TRBV6-5 combines with J gene TRBJ1-1, with 8 bases matching TRBD1. This CDR3 has 15 amino acids. The V gene end was trimmed by 0 bases and the J gene end by 1 base; junction bases not matched to a gene: 1. From germline, CDR1 is MNHEY and CDR2 SVGAGI. The CDR3 here is CASSYSGTGNTEAFF. The CDR3 coding sequence is TGTGCCAGCAGTTACTCGGGGACAGGGAACACTGAAGCTTTCTTT.

V is TRBV5-6 and J is TRBJ1-2; a weak D match, TRBD1 (5 bases). CDR3 length equals 16 residues. V lost 4 bases and J lost 0, with 16 bases in between. Germline lookup yields CDR1 SGHDT and CDR2 YYEEEE. CDR3 bases: TGTGCCAGCAGCCCCACCGGGACCGAAGCTAACTATGGCTACACCTTC. Translating gives CASSPTGTEANYGYTF.

The rearrangement uses TRBV4-2 and TRBJ1-2; perhaps TRBD1 as D (6 bases). The CDR3 runs to 15 residues. The V end was cut by 0 bases, the J end by 8 bases, with 16 bases between. Germline V gene sequence: CDR1 LGHNA, CDR2 YNFKEQ. The CDR3 is CASSQDRQEVTGYTF. Here the CDR3 DNA reads TGTGCCAGCAGCCAAGATAGACAGGAGGTAACGGGCTACACCTTC.

This chain joins TRBV29-1 and TRBJ1-4; 7 bases are shared with TRBD1. Trimming cost V 6 bases and J 4 bases; bases outside gene matches: 11. The CDR3 is 15 residues long. The germline gives CDR1 SQVTM, CDR2 ANQGSEA. The CDR3 here is CSVGESGTDNEKLFF. The CDR3 bases are TGCAGCGTCGGGGAGTCCGGGACAGATAATGAAAAACTGTTTTTT. The variable domain in full, with the rest retrieved from reference TRBV29-1 and TRBJ1-4, is SAVISQKPSRDICQRGTSLTIQCQVDSQVTMMFWYRQQPGQSLTLIATANQGSEATYESGFVIDKFPISRPNLTFSTLTVSNMSPEDSSIYLCSVGESGTDNEKLFFGSGTQLSVL.

This chain joins TRBV29-1 and TRBJ1-6; TRBD1 agrees at 7 bases. The V gene end was trimmed by 6 bases and the J gene end by 10 bases; junction bases not matched to a gene: 9. Germline-derived CDR1 and CDR2 are SQVTM and ANQGSEA. CDR3 length: 13 residues. The CDR3 coding sequence is TGCAGCGTAGCGGACAGGAGAGAATCACCCCTCCACTTT. Residues: CSVADRRESPLHF.

The chain uses TRBV12-3 or TRBV12-4 and TRBJ2-7; tentative D call: TRBD1 (5 bases). The CDR3 covers 13 residues. Trimming shortened V by 5 bases and J by 4 bases, and 12 bases separated the two germline ends. The CDR3 here is CASSPYRGYEQYF. CDR3 DNA: TGTGCCAGCAGTCCGTATAGGGGATACGAGCAGTACTTC.

V is TRBV6-4 and J is TRBJ2-2; TRBD2 agrees at 9 bases. The CDR3 sequence is 15 residues long. V trimming: 3 bases; J trimming: 5 bases; junction bases outside the gene matches: 4. Germline assignment: CDR1 MRHNA and CDR2 SNTAGT. The CDR3 loop is CASSEAGGTTGELFF. The CDR3 DNA reads TGTGCCAGCAGTGAGGCGGGGGGGACGACCGGGGAGCTGTTTTTT.

The rearrangement links TRBV18 to TRBJ1-3; 8 bases are shared with TRBD1. From germline, CDR1 is KGHSH and CDR2 LQKENI. The CDR3 loop spans 17 amino acids. V lost 3 bases and J lost 4; bases outside the gene matches: 11. CDR3 in amino acids: CASSPPARTGKGNTIYF. In nucleotides, the CDR3 is TGTGCCAGCTCACCGCCGGCCCGGACAGGGAAGGGAAACACCATATATTTT.

This sequence joins TRBV7-2 and TRBJ1-2; D not certain. The ends were cut back, 1 base at V and 8 bases at J, with 11 bases in the middle. CDR1 and CDR2 from the germline V gene are SGHTA and FQGNSA. The CDR3 spans 13 residues. The CDR3 nucleotides are TGTGCCAGCAGCTTAGGGCCCATTCAGGGCTACACCTTC. Protein sequence: CASSLGPIQGYTF.

V and J are TRBV5-1 and TRBJ2-7; TRBD1 aligns across 8 bases. The V segment lost 4 bases and the J segment 1 base; nucleotides outside the gene matches: 10. This CDR3 region has 16 residues. Per the germline V gene, CDR1 is SGHRS and CDR2 is YFSETQ. The CDR3 DNA is TGCGCCAGCAGCAGAACCGGGACAGGTGTATCCTACGAGCAGTACTTC. It is translated as CASSRTGTGVSYEQYF.

This clone occurred once. This chain uses TRBV28 with TRBJ1-2; 11 bases line up with TRBD1. The V gene's germline CDR1 is MDHEN and CDR2 SYDVKM. V shed 10 bases and J 4 bases; nucleotides not matched to a gene: 5. The CDR3 runs to 13 residues. The CDR3, as DNA: TGTGCCATCCAGGACAGGGGGCTCTATGGCTACACCTTC. Translated: CAIQDRGLYGYTF.

The chain couples TRBV19 to TRBJ2-1; 14 nucleotides line up with TRBD2. With V trimmed by 3 bases and J by 7 bases, 5 bases remained unmatched. The CDR3 totals 16 residues. The germline V gene encodes CDR1 LNHDA and CDR2 SQIVND (reference sequence). The DNA for the CDR3 is TGTGCCAGTAGTATGGCCGGGACTAGCGGGAGTAATGAGCAGTTCTTC. This encodes CASSMAGTSGSNEQFF.

This chain connects TRBV30 to TRBJ2-1; either TRBD1 or TRBD2 may fit D (5 bases each). From germline, CDR1 is GTSNPN and CDR2 SVGIG (reference sequence). This CDR3 is built from 12 residues. Here the CDR3 reads CAGREGYNEQFF. In DNA form, the CDR3 reads TGTGCGGGACGAGAGGGTTACAATGAGCAGTTCTTC.

This clone was picked up one time. The rearrangement links TRBV2 to TRBJ2-1, with TRBD1 identical over 10 bases. Germline CDR1 is SNHLY and CDR2 is FYNNEI. After removal of 10 bases from V and 6 bases from J, the junction contained 6 bases not matched to a gene. The CDR3 has 13 amino acids. The CDR3 reads CATKGQGLNEQFF. The CDR3 DNA reads TGTGCCACCAAGGGACAGGGGCTCAATGAGCAGTTCTTC.

This clone appeared a single time. The rearrangement joins TRBV14 to TRBJ1-2, with 8 bases fitting TRBD1. V lost 4 bases to trimming and J lost 8 bases; unmatched junction nucleotides: 6. This CDR3 spans 13 amino acids. Germline lookup yields CDR1 SGHDN and CDR2 FVKESK. The DNA for the CDR3 is TGTGCCAGCAGCCCGGACAGGGCGTACGGCTACACCTTC. It encodes CASSPDRAYGYTF.

The V gene is TRBV2, the J gene TRBJ2-3; D is possibly TRBD1 (5 bases). Trimming removed 10 bases from V and 6 bases from J, with 11 bases in between. The germline CDR1 and CDR2 sequences are SNHLY and FYNNEI. This CDR3 is built from 11 residues. CDR3 bases: TGTGCCAACGAGAGACAGGATACGCAGTATTTT. This gives the protein CANERQDTQYF.